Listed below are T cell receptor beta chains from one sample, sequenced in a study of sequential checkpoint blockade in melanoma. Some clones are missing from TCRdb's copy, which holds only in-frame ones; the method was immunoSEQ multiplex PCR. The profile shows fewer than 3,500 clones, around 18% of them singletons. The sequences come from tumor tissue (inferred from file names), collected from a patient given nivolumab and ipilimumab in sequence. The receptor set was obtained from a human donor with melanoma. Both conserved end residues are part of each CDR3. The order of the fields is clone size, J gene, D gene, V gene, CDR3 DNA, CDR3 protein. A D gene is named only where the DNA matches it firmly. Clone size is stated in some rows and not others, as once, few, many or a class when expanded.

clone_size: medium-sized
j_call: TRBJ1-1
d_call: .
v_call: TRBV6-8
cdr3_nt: TGTGCCAGCAGGCCCGGCGGCAGCATGAACACTGAAGCTTTCTTT
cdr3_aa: CASRPGGSMNTEAFF

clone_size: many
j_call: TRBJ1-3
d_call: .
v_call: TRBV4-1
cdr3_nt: TGCGCCAGCAGCCGGGACGCAAGCTCTGGAAACACCATATATTTT
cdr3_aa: CASSRDASSGNTIYF

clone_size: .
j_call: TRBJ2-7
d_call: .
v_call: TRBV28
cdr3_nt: TGTGCCAGCAGCCAGGGACCCTACGAGCAGTACTTC
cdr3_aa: CASSQGPYEQYF

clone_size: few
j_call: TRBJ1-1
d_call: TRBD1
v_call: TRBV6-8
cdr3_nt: TGTGCCAGCAGCGTACAAGGGGACAGGGAGGGTGAAGCTTTCTTT
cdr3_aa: CASSVQGDREGEAFF

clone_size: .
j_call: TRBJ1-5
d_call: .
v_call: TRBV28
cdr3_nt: TGTGCCAGCAGTTTAAGGGCAGGGATGAGAGCTCAGCCCCAGCATTTT
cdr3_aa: CASSLRAGMRAQPQHF

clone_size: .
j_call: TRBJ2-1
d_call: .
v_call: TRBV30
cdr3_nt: TGTGCCTGGAGTGTATACGGGGCTGCTATCGATGAGCAGTTCTTC
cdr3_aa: CAWSVYGAAIDEQFF

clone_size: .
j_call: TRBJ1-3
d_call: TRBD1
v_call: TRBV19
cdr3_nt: TGTGCCAGTAGCAGGGGGGACTCTGGAAACACCATATATTTT
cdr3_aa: CASSRGDSGNTIYF

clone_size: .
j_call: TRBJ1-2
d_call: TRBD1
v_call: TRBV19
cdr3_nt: TGTGCCAGTAGCCCGGACCCGGGACAGGGAATTAAATTTGGCTACACCTTC
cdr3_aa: CASSPDPGQGIKFGYTF

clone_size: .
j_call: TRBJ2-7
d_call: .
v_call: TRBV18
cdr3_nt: TGTGCCAGCTCACCTCCGGGTAGGCAGGCGGACGAGCAGTACTTC
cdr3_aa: CASSPPGRQADEQYF

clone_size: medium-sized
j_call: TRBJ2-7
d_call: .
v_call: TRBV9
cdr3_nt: TGTGCCAGCAGCCCAGAATCGAGGGCATACGAGCAGTACTTC
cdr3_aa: CASSPESRAYEQYF

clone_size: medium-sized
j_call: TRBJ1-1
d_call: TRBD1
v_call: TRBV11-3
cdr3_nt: TGTGCCAGCAGCTTGTTCGGGACAGGGGCAGGGCGGGCTTTCTTT
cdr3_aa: CASSLFGTGAGRAFF

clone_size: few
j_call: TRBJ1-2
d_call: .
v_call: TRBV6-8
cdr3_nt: TGTGCCAGCAGTGGGGGGACCTACACCCCCTATGGCTACACCTTC
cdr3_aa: CASSGGTYTPYGYTF

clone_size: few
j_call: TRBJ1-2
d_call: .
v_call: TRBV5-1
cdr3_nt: TGCGCCAGCAGCCTAGGGAGACCAGCGGAACCAAACTATGGCTACACCTTC
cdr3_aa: CASSLGRPAEPNYGYTF

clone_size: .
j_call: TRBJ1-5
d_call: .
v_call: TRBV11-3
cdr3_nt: TGTGCCAGCAGCTTGCCCCCGGGACGGGAACTCTATAGCAATCAGCCCCAGCATTTT
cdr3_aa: CASSLPPGRELYSNQPQHF

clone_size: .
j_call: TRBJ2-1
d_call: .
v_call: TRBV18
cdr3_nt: TGTGCCAGCTCACCCGCAGGGGACACCTACAATGAGCAGTTCTTC
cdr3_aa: CASSPAGDTYNEQFF

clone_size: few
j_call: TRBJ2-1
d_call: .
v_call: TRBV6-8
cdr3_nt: TGTGCCATCAAAGGACTTTACAATGAGCAGTTCTTC
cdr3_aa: CAIKGLYNEQFF

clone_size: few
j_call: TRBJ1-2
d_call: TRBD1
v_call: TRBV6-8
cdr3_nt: TGTGCCAGCAGTGTTCAACAGGGGAACAACTATGGCTACACCTTC
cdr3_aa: CASSVQQGNNYGYTF

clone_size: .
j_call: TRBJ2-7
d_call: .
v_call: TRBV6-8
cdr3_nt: TGTGCCAGCAGTTCCCTCCTTACTTACGAGCAGTACTTC
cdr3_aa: CASSSLLTYEQYF

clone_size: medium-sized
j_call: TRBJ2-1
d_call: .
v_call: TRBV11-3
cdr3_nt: TGTGCCAGCAGCAGAGCTAAAAATCTCGTTTTCAATGAGCAGTTCTTC
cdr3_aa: CASSRAKNLVFNEQFF

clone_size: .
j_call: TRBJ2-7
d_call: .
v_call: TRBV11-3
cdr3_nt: TGTGCCAGCAGCTTATTAGTTGGGGGAATCGAGCAGTACTTC
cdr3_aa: CASSLLVGGIEQYF

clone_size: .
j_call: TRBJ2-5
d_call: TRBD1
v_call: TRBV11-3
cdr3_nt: TGTGCCAGCAGCCGTAGGGGACAGACAATAGAGACCCAGTACTTC
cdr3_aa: CASSRRGQTIETQYF

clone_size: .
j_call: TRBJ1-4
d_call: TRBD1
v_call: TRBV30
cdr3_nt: TGTGCCCGAGTACGACAGGGACAGGGTACTAATGAAAAACTGTTTTTT
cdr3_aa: CARVRQGQGTNEKLFF

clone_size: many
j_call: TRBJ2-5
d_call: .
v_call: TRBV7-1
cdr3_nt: TGTGCCAGCAGTAGGGGCAGACAAGAGACCCAGTACTTC
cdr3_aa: CASSRGRQETQYF

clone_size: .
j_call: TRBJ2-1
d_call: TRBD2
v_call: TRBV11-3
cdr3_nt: TGTGCCAGCAGCTTAGAAGCGGGAGGGCCGAATGAGCAGTTCTTC
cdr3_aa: CASSLEAGGPNEQFF